Below, 25 T cell receptor beta chains from the same sample are listed, as sequenced in a study of T cell repertoires in cytomegalovirus infection. Their antigen targets remain unknown. TCRdb reanalysed the reads using MiXCR and keeps one entry per CDR3 protein. Among about half a million distinct CDR3 sequences listed, 30% to 35% were seen once. Sequenced material: cultured PBMCs, taken from culture after CMV antigen stimulation. These receptors all come from a human donor in good health (CMV status not recorded). Some clones in this sample may be carry-over from other donors' samples.

This clonotype came up a few times. The V call is TRBV28, the J call TRBJ1-2; no clear D. Germline CDR1 reads MDHEN; CDR2 reads SYDVKM. The CDR3 contains 12 residues. Trimming removed 7 bases from V and 8 bases from J, with 14 bases in between. CDR3 loop: CASTQALYGYTF. The CDR3 nucleotides read TGTGCCAGCACCCAGGCCCTTTACGGCTACACCTTC.

The genes are TRBV27 and TRBJ2-3, with TRBD1 matching over 12 bases. CDR1 and CDR2 (germline): MNHEY, SMNVEV (reference sequence). The CDR3 totals 17 residues. With 2 bases clipped from V and 2 bases from J, the junction kept 5 bases outside the gene matches. DNA for the CDR3: TGTGCCAGCAGTTTAAATCCGGGACAGGGGGCCACAGATACGCAGTATTTT. Protein sequence: CASSLNPGQGATDTQYF.

The rearrangement links TRBV4-1 to TRBJ1-1; D ambiguous. Germline loops: CDR1 MGHRA, CDR2 YSYEKL. V lost 0 bases and J 4 bases, leaving 15 bases between the germline ends. The CDR3 is 16 amino acids. CDR3 region: CASSQDQEGRSTEAFF. The CDR3 DNA reads TGCGCCAGCAGCCAAGATCAAGAGGGAAGGAGCACTGAAGCTTTCTTT.

The table lists this clonotype with many counts. The chain uses TRBV7-2 and TRBJ1-6; D not resolved. Trimming cost V 5 bases and J 7 bases, with 3 bases left between them. This CDR3 has 11 amino acids. Germline V gives CDR1 SGHTA, CDR2 FQGNSA. Written as DNA, the CDR3 is TGTGCCAGCAGCGTAAATTCACCCCTCCACTTT. Translating it yields CASSVNSPLHF.

The chain links TRBV27 to TRBJ2-5; 9 nucleotides agree with TRBD1. Trimming at V came to 7 bases and at J to 4 bases, leaving 7 bases not matched to a gene. Per the germline V gene, CDR1 is MNHEY and CDR2 is SMNVEV (reference sequence). The CDR3 is 14 amino acids. The CDR3 coding sequence is TGTGCCAGCATGAACAGGGGGCAGGGAGAGACCCAGTACTTC. It translates to CASMNRGQGETQYF.

This chain links TRBV12-3 or TRBV12-4 with TRBJ1-6, with 7 bases aligning to TRBD1. The V and J ends lost 1 base and 6 bases, in that order; junction bases with no gene match: 12. CDR3 size: 18 residues. DNA for the CDR3: TGTGCCAGCAGTTTAGGAACTACAGGGGTCGTAGGTAATTCACCCCTCCACTTT. Residues: CASSLGTTGVVGNSPLHF.

In its sample, this clonotype was seen a few times. The chain carries TRBV12-3 or TRBV12-4 and TRBJ2-7, with D perhaps TRBD2 (6 bases). V lost 7 bases and J 6 bases, leaving 19 bases between the germline ends. The CDR3 extends over 14 amino acids. This CDR3 reads CASTFGSGLTEQYF. For the CDR3, the DNA is TGTGCCAGCACCTTCGGGAGCGGATTGACCGAGCAGTACTTC.

This clonotype has just a few counts. The chain combines TRBV19 with TRBJ2-3; TRBD2 matches 8 bases. CDR1 is LNHDA, CDR2 SQIVND, per germline (reference sequence). Trimming removed 7 bases from V and 5 bases from J; junction bases left unmatched: 11. The CDR3 consists of 15 residues. The CDR3 DNA sequence: TGTGCCAGTAATCCCAGCGGGAGCCCCAAAGATACGCAGTATTTT. This encodes CASNPSGSPKDTQYF. Full variable domain (rest looked up from reference TRBV19 and TRBJ2-3): DGGITQSPKYLFRKEGQNVTLSCEQNLNHDAMYWYRQDPGQGLRLIYYSQIVNDFQKGDIAEGYSVSREKKESFPLTVTSAQKNPTAFYLCASNPSGSPKDTQYFGPGTRLTVL.

This clonotype was counted many times. CDR3 amino acids: CASSPGGAGQETQYF. DNA of the CDR3: TGTGCCAGCAGCCCCGGTGGGGCGGGACAAGAGACCCAGTACTTC. The chain employs TRBV7-2 and TRBJ2-5; weak D call: TRBD2 (6 bases). With 5 bases removed from V and 2 bases from J, the gap between germline ends came to 15 bases. This CDR3 region has 15 residues. The germline V gene has CDR1 SGHTA and CDR2 FQGNSA. The whole variable domain, remainder taken from reference TRBV7-2 and TRBJ2-5, is GAGVSQSPSNKVTEKGKDVELRCDPISGHTALYWYRQSLGQGLEFLIYFQGNSAPDKSGLPSDRFSAERTGGSVSTLTIQRTQQEDSAVYLCASSPGGAGQETQYFGPGTRLLVL.

This clonotype has a count of ten or more. J is TRBJ1-2 and V is TRBV7-2; D is ambiguous. The CDR3 is 12 residues long. Germline V gene lookup returns CDR1 SGHTA and CDR2 FQGNSA. V lost 2 bases to trimming and J lost 4 bases, with 5 bases between them. The CDR3 region is CASSLRTYGYTF. The CDR3 DNA sequence: TGTGCCAGCAGCTTACGGACCTATGGCTACACCTTC.

This clonotype was detected many times. The CDR3 region is CASSFSLLATYEQYF. The CDR3 bases are TGTGCCAGCAGCTTCTCGTTACTAGCCACCTACGAGCAGTACTTC. The J gene is TRBJ2-7, the V gene TRBV7-2, with D possibly TRBD2 on 6 matching bases. The CDR3 extends over 15 amino acids. The ends were cut back, 3 bases at V and 2 bases at J, with 14 bases in the middle. Germline CDR1 SGHTA, CDR2 FQGNSA.

This clonotype was recorded at least ten times. Here the CDR3 DNA reads TGTGCCAGCAGCTTAGTAACTGACTTGCTAGCCCACATGAACACCGGGGAGCTGTTTTTT. Translating gives CASSLVTDLLAHMNTGELFF. The V gene is TRBV7-8, the J gene TRBJ2-2; tentative D call: TRBD2 (5 bases). Germline V CDR1 and CDR2: SGHVS, FQNEAQ. The V and J ends lost 1 base and 1 base respectively, with 22 bases between them. The CDR3 contains 20 residues.

This chain connects TRBV28 to TRBJ2-5; 9 nucleotides align to TRBD2. Trimming took 5 bases from V and 2 from J; bases not matched to a gene: 9. Germline V gene lookup returns CDR1 MDHEN and CDR2 SYDVKM. This CDR3 contains 16 residues. The CDR3 here is CASSRHLAGRQETQYF. The CDR3 DNA reads as TGTGCCAGCAGTCGACACCTAGCGGGGAGACAAGAGACCCAGTACTTC. The full variable domain, rest sourced from reference TRBV28 and TRBJ2-5, is DVKVTQSSRYLVKRTGEKVFLECVQDMDHENMFWYRQDPGLGLRLIYFSYDVKMKEKGDIPEGYSVSREKKERFSLILESASTNQTSMYLCASSRHLAGRQETQYFGPGTRLLVL.

The V and J genes are TRBV5-1 and TRBJ1-1, with 7 bases fitting TRBD1. CDR3 length: 16 amino acids. Germline V gene lookup returns CDR1 SGHRS and CDR2 YFSETQ. V trimming: 0 bases; J trimming: 4 bases; junction bases outside the gene matches: 9. Written as DNA, the CDR3 is TGCGCCAGCAGCTTGGCTACGGGACAGTTCGGCACTGAAGCTTTCTTT. This sequence encodes CASSLATGQFGTEAFF.

The chain is built from TRBV20-1 and TRBJ1-1, with D maybe TRBD1 (5 bases). CDR1 DFQATT and CDR2 SNEGSKA come from the germline V gene (reference sequence). The length of the CDR3 is 13 residues. V was cut by 7 bases and J by 3 bases, with 15 bases left in between. The CDR3 DNA reads as TGCAGTGGAGGGGCCGGGGCCGACACTGAAGCTTTCTTT. Its translation is CSGGAGADTEAFF.

This clonotype came up many times. The CDR3: CASSLKMGETGELFF. CDR3 nucleotide sequence: TGTGCCAGCAGCTTAAAGATGGGGGAGACCGGGGAGCTGTTTTTT. The chain recombines TRBV7-2 with TRBJ2-2; TRBD1 or TRBD2 may be the D gene (5 bases each). CDR1 is SGHTA, CDR2 FQGNSA, per germline. The CDR3 runs 15 residues. Trimming removed 2 bases from V and 5 bases from J, with 12 bases in between.

The sample holds many counts of this clonotype. This sequence joins TRBV7-2 and TRBJ2-1; a possible D gene is TRBD2 (6 bases). Germline CDR1 is SGHTA and CDR2 is FQGNSA. The CDR3 consists of 14 residues. Trimming removed 5 bases from V and 0 bases from J, with 8 bases in between. The CDR3 coding sequence is TGTGCCAGCAGCCCCGGGGGCTCCTACAATGAGCAGTTCTTC. Translation: CASSPGGSYNEQFF.

As DNA, the CDR3 is TGCAGTGCTAGTCGTGGGGGAAGGGCTGGAAACACCATATATTTT. This translates into CSASRGGRAGNTIYF. The chain has TRBV20-1 and TRBJ1-3; possible D gene TRBD1, 5 bases. CDR3 length equals 15 residues. CDR1 is DFQATT, CDR2 SNEGSKA, per germline (reference sequence). V lost 3 bases and J 2 bases, leaving 14 bases between the germline ends.

This clonotype was observed a handful of times. The chain recombines TRBV12-3 or TRBV12-4 with TRBJ1-2, with D possibly matching TRBD1 (5 bases). This CDR3 region has 13 residues. The V and J ends lost 8 bases and 4 bases respectively, with 14 bases between them. CDR3 amino acids: CASGRDSFYGYTF. The CDR3 coding sequence is TGTGCCAGCGGCCGGGACTCCTTCTATGGCTACACCTTC.

This chain joins TRBV7-3 and TRBJ1-1; no firm D call. The germline CDR1 and CDR2 sequences are SGHTA and FQGTGA. The germline V and J ends were trimmed by 1 base and 3 bases, with 6 bases remaining between them. CDR3 length: 13 amino acids. CDR3 amino acids: CASSLISYTEAFF. Here the CDR3 DNA reads TGTGCCAGCAGCTTAATTAGTTACACTGAAGCTTTCTTT. The whole variable domain, remainder taken from reference TRBV7-3 and TRBJ1-1, is GAGVSQTPSNKVTEKGKYVELRCDPISGHTALYWYRQSLGQGPEFLIYFQGTGAADDSGLPNDRFFAVRPEGSVSTLKIQRTERGDSAVYLCASSLISYTEAFFGQGTRLTVV.

The table lists this clonotype with many counts. The chain couples TRBV7-3 to TRBJ2-7; D perhaps matches TRBD1 (6 bases). CDR3 length: 15 residues. The V end lost 5 bases, the J end lost 1 base, and 15 bases lay between the germline ends. In germline, CDR1 is SGHTA, CDR2 FQGTGA. For the CDR3, the DNA is TGTGCCAGCAGCCAAACAGGGTCCTCGTCCTACGAGCAGTACTTC. This encodes CASSQTGSSSYEQYF.

V is TRBV7-3 and J is TRBJ2-1; 10 nucleotides line up with TRBD2. V shed 5 bases and J 5 bases; nucleotides not matched to a gene: 6. This CDR3 comprises 15 residues. The germline V gene encodes CDR1 SGHTA and CDR2 FQGTGA. CDR3 in amino acids: CASSTWTSGDNEQFF. In nucleotides, the CDR3 is TGTGCCAGCAGCACCTGGACTAGCGGTGACAATGAGCAGTTCTTC.

The chain employs TRBV13 and TRBJ1-6, with 7 positions matching TRBD1. Trimming at V came to 5 bases and at J to 6 bases, leaving 4 bases not matched to a gene. This CDR3 has 14 amino acids. Germline loops: CDR1 PRHDT, CDR2 FYEKMQ (reference sequence). Here the CDR3 DNA reads TGTGCCAGCAGCAAGGGACAGACTAATTCACCCCTCCACTTT. Translating gives CASSKGQTNSPLHF.

The J gene is TRBJ1-1, the V gene TRBV6-2 or TRBV6-3; D unclear. The germline V gene encodes CDR1 MNHEY and CDR2 SVGEGT. The CDR3 covers 13 residues. With 0 bases removed from V and 8 bases from J, the gap between germline ends came to 10 bases. CDR3 in amino acids: CASSYSNTPEAFF. The CDR3 bases are TGTGCCAGCAGTTACTCGAACACTCCCGAAGCTTTCTTT.

This clonotype was recorded a few times. The chain couples TRBV5-1 to TRBJ1-2; D call uncertain. Trimming left V 4 bases short and J 8 bases short, with 18 bases between. The CDR3 totals 14 residues. Per the germline V gene, CDR1 is SGHRS and CDR2 is YFSETQ. The CDR3 loop reads CASSTGRPSEGYTF. The CDR3 bases are TGCGCCAGCAGCACCGGACGGCCCTCAGAGGGCTACACCTTC.